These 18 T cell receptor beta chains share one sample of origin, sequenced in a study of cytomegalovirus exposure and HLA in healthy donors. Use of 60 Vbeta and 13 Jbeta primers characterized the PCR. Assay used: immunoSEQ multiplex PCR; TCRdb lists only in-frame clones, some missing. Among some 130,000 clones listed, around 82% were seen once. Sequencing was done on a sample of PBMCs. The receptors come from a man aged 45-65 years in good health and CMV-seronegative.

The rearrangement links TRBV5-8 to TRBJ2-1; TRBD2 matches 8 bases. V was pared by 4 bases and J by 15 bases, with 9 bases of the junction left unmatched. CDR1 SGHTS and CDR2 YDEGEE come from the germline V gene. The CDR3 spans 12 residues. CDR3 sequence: CASSKTGTSLFF. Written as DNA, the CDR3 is TGTGCCAGCAGCAAAACCGGGACTAGTCTGTTCTTC. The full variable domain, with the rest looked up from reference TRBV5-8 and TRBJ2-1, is EAGVTQSPTHLIKTRGQQATLRCSPISGHTSVYWYQQALGLGLQFLLWYDEGEERNRGNFPPRFSGRQFPNYSSELNVNALELEDSALYLCASSKTGTSLFFGPGTRLTVL.

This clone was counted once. The CDR3 region is CASSLLDGSTQYF. The CDR3 bases are TGTGCCAGCAGCTTGCTTGACGGGAGCACGCAGTATTTT. The chain couples TRBV5-8 to TRBJ2-3, with a possible D match to TRBD2 (6 bases). Per germline, CDR1 SGHTS and CDR2 YDEGEE. The CDR3 consists of 13 residues. V was cut by 1 base and J by 9 bases, with 12 bases left in between.

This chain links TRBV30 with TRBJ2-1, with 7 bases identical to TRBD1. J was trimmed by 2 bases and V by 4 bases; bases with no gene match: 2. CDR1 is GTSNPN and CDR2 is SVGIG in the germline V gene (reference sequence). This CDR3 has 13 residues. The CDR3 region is CAWKGTAYNEQFF. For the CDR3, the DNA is TGTGCCTGGAAGGGGACAGCCTACAATGAGCAGTTCTTC.

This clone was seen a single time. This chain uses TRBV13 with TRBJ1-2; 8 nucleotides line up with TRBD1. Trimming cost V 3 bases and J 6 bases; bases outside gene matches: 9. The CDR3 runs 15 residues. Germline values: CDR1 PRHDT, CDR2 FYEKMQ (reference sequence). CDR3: CASSFGMTGVDGYTF. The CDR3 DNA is TGTGCCAGCAGCTTTGGGATGACAGGGGTGGATGGCTACACCTTC.

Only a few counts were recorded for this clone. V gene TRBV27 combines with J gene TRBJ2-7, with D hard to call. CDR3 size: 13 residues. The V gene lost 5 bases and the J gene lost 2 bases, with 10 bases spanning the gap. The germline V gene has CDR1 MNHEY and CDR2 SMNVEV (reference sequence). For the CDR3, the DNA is TGTGCCAGCAGTCTTACTCGCACCTACGAGCAGTACTTC. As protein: CASSLTRTYEQYF.

The CDR3 spells CASSPDRGDNQPQHF. The CDR3 DNA reads as TGTGCCAGCAGTCCGGACAGGGGTGACAATCAGCCCCAGCATTTT. The chain recombines TRBV6-5 with TRBJ1-5, with 9 bases identical to TRBD1. V lost 5 bases and J lost 3; bases outside the gene matches: 5. CDR1 is MNHEY and CDR2 is SVGAGI in the germline V gene. This CDR3 is built from 15 residues.

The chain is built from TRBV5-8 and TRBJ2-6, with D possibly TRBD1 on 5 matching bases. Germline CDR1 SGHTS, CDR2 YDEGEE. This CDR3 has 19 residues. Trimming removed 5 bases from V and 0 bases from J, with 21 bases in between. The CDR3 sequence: CASRWGTGYPNSGANVLTF. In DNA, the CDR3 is TGTGCCAGCAGGTGGGGCACAGGATACCCGAACTCTGGGGCCAACGTCCTGACTTTC.

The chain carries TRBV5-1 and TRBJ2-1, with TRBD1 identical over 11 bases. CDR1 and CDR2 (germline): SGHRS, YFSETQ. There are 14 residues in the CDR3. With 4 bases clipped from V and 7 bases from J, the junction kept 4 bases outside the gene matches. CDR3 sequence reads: CASSRGQGGNEQFF. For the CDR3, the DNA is TGCGCCAGCAGCAGGGGACAGGGGGGGAATGAGCAGTTCTTC. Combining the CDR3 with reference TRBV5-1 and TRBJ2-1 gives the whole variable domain KAGVTQTPRYLIKTRGQQVTLSCSPISGHRSVSWYQQTPGQGLQFLFEYFSETQRNKGNFPGRFSGRQFSNSRSEMNVSTLELGDSALYLCASSRGQGGNEQFFGPGTRLTVL.

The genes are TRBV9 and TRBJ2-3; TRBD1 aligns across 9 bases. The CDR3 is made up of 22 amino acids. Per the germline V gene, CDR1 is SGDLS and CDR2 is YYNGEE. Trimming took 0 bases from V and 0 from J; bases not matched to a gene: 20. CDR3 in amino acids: CASSVEGGPGQGLRSSTDTQYF. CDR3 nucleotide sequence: TGTGCCAGCAGCGTAGAAGGGGGGCCCGGACAGGGGCTTCGCTCTAGCACAGATACGCAGTATTTT.

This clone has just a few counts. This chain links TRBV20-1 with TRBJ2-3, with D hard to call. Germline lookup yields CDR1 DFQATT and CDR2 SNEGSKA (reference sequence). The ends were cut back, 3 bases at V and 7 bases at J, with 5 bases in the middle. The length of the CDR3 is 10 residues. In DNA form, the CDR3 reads TGCAGTGCTAGCACTAATACGCAGTATTTT. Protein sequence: CSASTNTQYF.

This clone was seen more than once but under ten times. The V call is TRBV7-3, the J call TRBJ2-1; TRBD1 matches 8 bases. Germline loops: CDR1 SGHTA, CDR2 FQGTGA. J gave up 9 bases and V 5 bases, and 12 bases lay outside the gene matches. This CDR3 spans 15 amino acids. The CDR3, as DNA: TGTGCCAGCAGCCCGGACAGGGCTAATCAGGCTGAGCAGTTCTTC. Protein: CASSPDRANQAEQFF.

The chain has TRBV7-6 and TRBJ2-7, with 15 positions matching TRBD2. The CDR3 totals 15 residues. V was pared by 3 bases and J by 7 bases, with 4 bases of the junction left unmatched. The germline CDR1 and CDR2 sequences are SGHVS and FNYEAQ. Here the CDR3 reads CASSFGLAGGGEQYF. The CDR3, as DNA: TGTGCCAGCAGCTTTGGACTAGCGGGAGGGGGAGAGCAGTACTTC.

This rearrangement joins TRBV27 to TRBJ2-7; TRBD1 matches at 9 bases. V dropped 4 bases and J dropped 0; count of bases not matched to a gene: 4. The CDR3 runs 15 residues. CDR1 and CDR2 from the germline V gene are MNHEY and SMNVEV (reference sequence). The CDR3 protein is CASSWTGVRSYEQYF. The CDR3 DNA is TGTGCCAGCAGTTGGACAGGGGTGCGCTCCTACGAGCAGTACTTC.

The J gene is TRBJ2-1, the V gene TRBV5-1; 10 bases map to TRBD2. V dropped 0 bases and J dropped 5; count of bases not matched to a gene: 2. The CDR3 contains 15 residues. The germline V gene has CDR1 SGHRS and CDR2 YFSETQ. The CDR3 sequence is CASSLDSGRDNEQFF. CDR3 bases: TGCGCCAGCAGCTTGGACAGCGGGAGGGACAATGAGCAGTTCTTC.

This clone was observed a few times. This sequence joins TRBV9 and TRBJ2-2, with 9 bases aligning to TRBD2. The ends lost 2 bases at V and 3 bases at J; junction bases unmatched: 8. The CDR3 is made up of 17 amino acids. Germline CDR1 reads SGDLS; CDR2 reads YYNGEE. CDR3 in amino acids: CASSVGSSGIHTGELFF. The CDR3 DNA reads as TGTGCCAGCAGCGTGGGTTCTAGCGGGATACACACCGGGGAGCTGTTTTTT. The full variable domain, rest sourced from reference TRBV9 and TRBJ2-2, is DSGVTQTPKHLITATGQRVTLRCSPRSGDLSVYWYQQSLDQGLQFLIQYYNGEERAKGNILERFSAQQFPDLHSELNLSSLELGDSALYFCASSVGSSGIHTGELFFGEGSRLTVL.

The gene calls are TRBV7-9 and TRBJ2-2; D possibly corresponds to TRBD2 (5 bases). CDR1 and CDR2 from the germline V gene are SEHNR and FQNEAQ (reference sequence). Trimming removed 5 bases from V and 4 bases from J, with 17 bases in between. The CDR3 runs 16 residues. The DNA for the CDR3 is TGTGCCAGCAGCGCCTTAAGCGCGGCGGGCACCGGGGAGCTGTTTTTT. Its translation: CASSALSAAGTGELFF.

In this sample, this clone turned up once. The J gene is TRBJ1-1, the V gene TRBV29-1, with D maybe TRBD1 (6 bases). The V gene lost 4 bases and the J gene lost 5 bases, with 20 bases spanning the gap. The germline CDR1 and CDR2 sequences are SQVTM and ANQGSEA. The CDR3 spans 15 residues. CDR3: CSVGTATYLSTEAFF. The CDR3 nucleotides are TGCAGCGTTGGGACAGCAACCTATCTAAGTACTGAAGCTTTCTTT.

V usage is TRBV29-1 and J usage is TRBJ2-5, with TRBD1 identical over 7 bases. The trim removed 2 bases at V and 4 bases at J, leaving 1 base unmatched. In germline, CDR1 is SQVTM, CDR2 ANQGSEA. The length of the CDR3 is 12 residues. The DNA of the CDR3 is TGCAGCGTTGAAACAGGGGTAGAGACCCAGTACTTC. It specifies CSVETGVETQYF.